Below are 24 T cell receptor beta chains sequenced from a single sample in a study of long-term antiretroviral therapy in people with HIV. The assay used was immunoSEQ (version v3.0), run at survey level. The table came from immunoSEQ multiplex PCR; TCRdb's copy has only in-frame clones and leaves some out. The repertoire consists of around 19,000 clones, with about 90% occurring once and the leading ten covering approximately 3.5%. The material sequenced was unsorted PBMCs, taken 2.6 years after starting antiretroviral therapy. The source is a woman between 50 and 59 years old with HIV.

The chain combines TRBV28 with TRBJ2-2; 8 bases match TRBD2. CDR3 length equals 16 residues. Trimming cost V 2 bases and J 2 bases; bases outside gene matches: 4. From germline, CDR1 is MDHEN and CDR2 SYDVKM. CDR3 region: CASSLPTSGNTGELFF. The CDR3 bases are TGTGCCAGCAGTTTACCCACTAGCGGAAACACCGGGGAGCTGTTTTTT.

The rearrangement uses TRBV28 and TRBJ2-7; 7 bases agree with TRBD2. Trimming removed 7 bases from V and 1 base from J; junction bases left unmatched: 7. Germline V lookup: CDR1 MDHEN, CDR2 SYDVKM. The length of the CDR3 is 14 residues. CDR3 sequence (DNA): TGTGCCAGCAATCGGCGGGAGTCTTCCTACGAGCAGTACTTC. Its protein product is CASNRRESSYEQYF.

The J gene is TRBJ2-3, the V gene TRBV5-1; D remains unclear. Germline V CDR1 and CDR2: SGHRS, YFSETQ. V lost 3 bases and J 0 bases, leaving 11 bases between the germline ends. The CDR3 sequence is 15 residues long. This CDR3 reads CASSSALSSTDTQYF. The CDR3 DNA reads TGCGCCAGCAGCTCAGCCCTCTCTAGCACAGATACGCAGTATTTT. The full variable domain, with the rest looked up from reference TRBV5-1 and TRBJ2-3, is KAGVTQTPRYLIKTRGQQVTLSCSPISGHRSVSWYQQTPGQGLQFLFEYFSETQRNKGNFPGRFSGRQFSNSRSEMNVSTLELGDSALYLCASSSALSSTDTQYFGPGTRLTVL.

The chain is built from TRBV18 and TRBJ1-1, with a possible D match to TRBD1 (5 bases). Germline CDR1 KGHSH, CDR2 LQKENI. Trimming left V 3 bases short and J 3 bases short, with 20 bases between. This CDR3 is 17 amino acids long. The CDR3, as DNA: TGTGCCAGCTCACCCCTTGGAAGGTTAGAAGGGGACACTGAAGCTTTCTTT. Its translation: CASSPLGRLEGDTEAFF.

The chain links TRBV5-1 to TRBJ2-1; 7 bases fit TRBD2. The ends lost 4 bases at V and 3 bases at J; junction bases unmatched: 10. The germline V gene has CDR1 SGHRS and CDR2 YFSETQ. This CDR3 is 16 amino acids long. Here the CDR3 reads CASSLSSGAFYNEQFF. CDR3 sequence (DNA): TGCGCCAGCAGCCTGTCTAGCGGCGCTTTCTACAATGAGCAGTTCTTC.

This sequence joins TRBV28 and TRBJ2-2; no definite D call. V shed 3 bases and J shed 4 bases, with 6 bases lying between them. The CDR3 is 13 residues long. In germline, CDR1 is MDHEN, CDR2 SYDVKM. CDR3 bases: TGTGCCAGCAGTTTGGGTAGCACCGGGGAGCTGTTTTTT. Residues: CASSLGSTGELFF.

V usage is TRBV2 and J usage is TRBJ1-5; D is unresolved. Trimming left V 8 bases short and J 8 bases short, with 16 bases between. The V gene's germline CDR1 is SNHLY and CDR2 FYNNEI. The CDR3 is 13 residues long. The CDR3: CASGWTQTEPQHF. The CDR3 DNA follows: TGTGCCAGCGGTTGGACCCAAACGGAGCCCCAGCATTTT.

CDR3 sequence reads: CASYPQGGYEQYF. The CDR3 DNA sequence: TGTGCCTCTTATCCCCAGGGGGGCTACGAGCAGTACTTC. The rearrangement uses TRBV28 and TRBJ2-7, with D possibly being TRBD1 (7 bases). Looked up from germline, CDR1 is MDHEN and CDR2 is SYDVKM. Trimming stripped 11 bases from V and 3 bases from J, with 17 bases between. The length of the CDR3 is 13 residues.

This chain connects TRBV20-1 to TRBJ2-1; D is unclear. Trimming cost V 5 bases and J 4 bases, with 6 bases left between them. CDR1 is DFQATT and CDR2 is SNEGSKA in the germline V gene (reference sequence). CDR3 length: 11 amino acids. The CDR3 DNA sequence: TGCAGTGCTTTGAGATACAATGAGCAGTTCTTC. Protein: CSALRYNEQFF.

The J gene is TRBJ2-7, the V gene TRBV6-6; D remains ambiguous. Per germline, CDR1 MNHNY and CDR2 SVGAGI (reference sequence). Trimming shortened V by 4 bases and J by 0 bases, and 10 bases separated the two germline ends. This CDR3 is 14 amino acids long. The CDR3 is CASSLYESSYEQYF. DNA for the CDR3: TGTGCCAGCAGTTTGTACGAAAGCTCCTACGAGCAGTACTTC.

This clone came up a few times. The CDR3 region has the DNA TGTGCCAGTAAGGGCTCTGGAAACACCATATATTTT. This translates into CASKGSGNTIYF. The V call is TRBV19, the J call TRBJ1-3; D gene ambiguous. The CDR3 runs to 12 residues. Trimming pared 7 bases from V and 0 bases from J, leaving 4 bases between. The V gene's germline CDR1 is LNHDA and CDR2 SQIVND (reference sequence).

The chain joins TRBV19 to TRBJ2-3, with TRBD2 matching 13 bases. V was pared by 7 bases and J by 0 bases, with 4 bases of the junction left unmatched. Germline V CDR1 and CDR2: LNHDA, SQIVND (reference sequence). This CDR3 is 16 amino acids long. DNA for the CDR3: TGTGCCAGTACCGGGGGACTAGCGGGGAGCACAGATACGCAGTATTTT. It yields the protein CASTGGLAGSTDTQYF. The full variable domain, in which reference TRBV19 and TRBJ2-3 provide the parts outside the CDR3, is DGGITQSPKYLFRKEGQNVTLSCEQNLNHDAMYWYRQDPGQGLRLIYYSQIVNDFQKGDIAEGYSVSREKKESFPLTVTSAQKNPTAFYLCASTGGLAGSTDTQYFGPGTRLTVL.

The rearrangement joins TRBV6-6 to TRBJ2-5; unclear D gene. Germline lookup yields CDR1 MNHNY and CDR2 SVGAGI (reference sequence). The CDR3 sequence is 11 residues long. The V gene lost 4 bases and the J gene lost 5 bases, with 5 bases spanning the gap. Here the CDR3 reads CASSFSETQYF. CDR3 DNA: TGTGCCAGCAGTTTTTCGGAGACCCAGTACTTC.

This clone was picked up a small number of times. The V gene is TRBV7-9, the J gene TRBJ2-7; 10 bases agree with TRBD2. The CDR3 runs 16 residues. Per the germline V gene, CDR1 is SEHNR and CDR2 is FQNEAQ (reference sequence). V shed 5 bases and J 0 bases; nucleotides not matched to a gene: 7. The chain's CDR3 is CASSTGLAASSYEQYF. CDR3 DNA sequence: TGTGCCAGCAGCACTGGACTAGCGGCCAGCTCCTACGAGCAGTACTTC.

V usage is TRBV27 and J usage is TRBJ1-3; tentative D call: TRBD1 (6 bases). The CDR3 has 14 amino acids. Per the germline V gene, CDR1 is MNHEY and CDR2 is SMNVEV (reference sequence). Between the trimmed V and J ends, which lost 6 bases and 6 bases, there was a span of 15 bases. The CDR3 sequence is CASRSTGSLNTIYF. DNA for the CDR3: TGTGCCAGCAGATCCACAGGGTCTCTAAACACCATATATTTT.

This clone was recorded only once. The rearrangement uses TRBV5-4 and TRBJ1-1; D unclear. Germline-derived CDR1 and CDR2 are SGHNT and YYREEE (reference sequence). V was trimmed by 0 bases and J by 2 bases, leaving 11 bases between them. The CDR3 has 15 amino acids. For the CDR3, the DNA is TGTGCCAGCAGCTTGGTACGGGCCTCAAACACTGAAGCTTTCTTT. This translates into CASSLVRASNTEAFF.

The rearrangement links TRBV2 to TRBJ2-3; tentative D call: TRBD2 (7 bases). Deletions cut 4 bases from V and 1 base from J, with 15 bases between. The CDR3 has 16 residues. Germline assignment: CDR1 SNHLY and CDR2 FYNNEI. The CDR3 loop is CASSGGGGTRTDTQYF. Here the CDR3 DNA reads TGTGCCAGCAGTGGGGGGGGCGGGACCCGCACAGATACGCAGTATTTT.

The rearrangement uses TRBV5-1 and TRBJ2-3; 7 positions match TRBD1. CDR3 length equals 16 residues. Looked up from germline, CDR1 is SGHRS and CDR2 is YFSETQ. V shed 4 bases, J shed 2 bases, and the junction held 10 bases outside the gene matches. CDR3 region: CASSPGQVLFTDTQYF. The CDR3 nucleotides are TGCGCCAGCAGCCCCGGACAGGTCCTTTTCACAGATACGCAGTATTTT.

The chain combines TRBV5-6 with TRBJ1-1; no clear D. The ends were cut back, 0 bases at V and 5 bases at J, with 5 bases in the middle. CDR3 length: 12 residues. Germline CDR1 reads SGHDT; CDR2 reads YYEEEE. DNA of the CDR3: TGTGCCAGCAGCTTGGGCCAGACTGAAGCTTTCTTT. Translation: CASSLGQTEAFF. The whole variable domain, filled in from reference TRBV5-6 and TRBJ1-1, reads DAGVTQSPTHLIKTRGQQVTLRCSPKSGHDTVSWYQQALGQGPQFIFQYYEEEERQRGNFPDRFSGHQFPNYSSELNVNALLLGDSALYLCASSLGQTEAFFGQGTRLTVV.

This CDR3 reads CASSNLQGAVQPQHF. CDR3 in DNA: TGTGCCAGCAGCAACCTACAGGGGGCGGTTCAGCCCCAGCATTTT. The rearrangement uses TRBV6-6 and TRBJ1-5; 9 bases line up with TRBD1. Trimming removed 6 bases from V and 6 bases from J; junction bases left unmatched: 9. Looked up from germline, CDR1 is MNHNY and CDR2 is SVGAGI (reference sequence). CDR3 length: 15 residues.

The chain links TRBV7-3 to TRBJ2-2; TRBD1 agrees at 7 bases. The CDR3 runs 17 residues. J was trimmed by 4 bases and V by 3 bases; bases with no gene match: 11. From germline, CDR1 is SGHTA and CDR2 FQGTGA. This CDR3 is CASSFSEGTARTGELFF. The CDR3 DNA follows: TGTGCCAGCAGCTTTTCTGAAGGGACAGCCCGCACCGGGGAGCTGTTTTTT.

The rearrangement uses TRBV29-1 and TRBJ2-4; D gene uncertain. Deletions cut 6 bases from V and 5 bases from J, with 11 bases between. The CDR3 has 12 residues. CDR1 and CDR2 (germline): SQVTM, ANQGSEA. The CDR3 DNA reads TGCAGCGTAGCCGATAGGCAAAACATTCAGTACTTC. Translation gives CSVADRQNIQYF.

V and J are TRBV5-1 and TRBJ2-3, with D perhaps matching TRBD2 (6 bases). This CDR3 is 16 amino acids long. Germline loops: CDR1 SGHRS, CDR2 YFSETQ. V lost 0 bases, J lost 4 bases, and 15 bases lay in between. This chain's CDR3 is CASSLDIAVMADTQYF. In DNA form, the CDR3 reads TGCGCCAGCAGCTTGGACATAGCGGTAATGGCAGATACGCAGTATTTT.

This clone has more than one count but fewer than ten. The chain couples TRBV6-5 to TRBJ1-5; D remains ambiguous. Trimming cost V 7 bases and J 0 bases, with 7 bases left between them. Germline assignment: CDR1 MNHEY and CDR2 SVGAGI. This CDR3 region has 13 residues. In DNA form, the CDR3 reads TGTGCCAGCAAGGCCCTTAGCAATCAGCCCCAGCATTTT. Translating it yields CASKALSNQPQHF.